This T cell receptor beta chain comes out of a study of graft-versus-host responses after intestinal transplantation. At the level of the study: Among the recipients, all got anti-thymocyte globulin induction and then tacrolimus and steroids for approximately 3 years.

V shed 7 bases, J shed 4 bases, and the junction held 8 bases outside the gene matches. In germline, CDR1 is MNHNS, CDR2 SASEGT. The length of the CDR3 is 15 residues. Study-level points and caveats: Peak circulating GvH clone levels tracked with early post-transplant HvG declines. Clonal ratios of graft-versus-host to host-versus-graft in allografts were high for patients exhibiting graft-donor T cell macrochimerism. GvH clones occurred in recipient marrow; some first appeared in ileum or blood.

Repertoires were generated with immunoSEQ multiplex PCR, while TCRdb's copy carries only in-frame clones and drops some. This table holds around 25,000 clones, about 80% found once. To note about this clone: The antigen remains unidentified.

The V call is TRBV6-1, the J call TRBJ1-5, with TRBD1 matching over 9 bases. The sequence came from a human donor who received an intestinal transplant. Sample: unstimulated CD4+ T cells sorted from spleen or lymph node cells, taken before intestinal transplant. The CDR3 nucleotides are TGTGCCAGCAACCCCGGGACAGGGACAAATCAGCCCCAGCATTTT. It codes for CASNPGTGTNQPQHF.